The source of this T cell receptor beta chain is a study of cytomegalovirus exposure and HLA in healthy donors. Study-wide background: Clustering assigned about 79% of the approximately 400 genotyped donors to the Caucasian-associated ancestry cluster. Study-level findings and limits: A missense variant in DCLRE1C was later tied to TCR beta V- and J-gene trimming.

Donors consisted of healthy bone marrow donors. Researchers ran the PCR with 60 Vbeta and 13 Jbeta primers. The repertoire was sequenced with immunoSEQ multiplex PCR; TCRdb's copy has only in-frame clones and lacks some. The table records about 130,000 clones, 75% to 90% of them present only once. CDR1 is LGHNT, CDR2 FRNRAP, per germline. This CDR3 has 18 amino acids. V lost 0 bases and J lost 5, with 19 bases in between. As to this clone: No antigen is known for it.

The V gene is TRBV12-5, the J gene TRBJ1-4; possible D gene TRBD1, 5 bases. The specimen was PBMCs. This clonotype was sampled from a man aged 25 to 45 in good health and CMV-seropositive. CDR3 DNA: TGTGCTAGTGGTTTGGTACGACAGTCCGCCCTTCCGAATGAAAAACTGTTTTTT. Its protein is CASGLVRQSALPNEKLFF. Full variable domain (rest looked up from reference TRBV12-5 and TRBJ1-4): DARVTQTPRHKVTEMGQEVTMRCQPILGHNTVFWYRQTMMQGLELLAYFRNRAPLDDSGMPKDRFSAEMPDATLATLKIQPSEPRDSAVYFCASGLVRQSALPNEKLFFGSGTQLSVL.